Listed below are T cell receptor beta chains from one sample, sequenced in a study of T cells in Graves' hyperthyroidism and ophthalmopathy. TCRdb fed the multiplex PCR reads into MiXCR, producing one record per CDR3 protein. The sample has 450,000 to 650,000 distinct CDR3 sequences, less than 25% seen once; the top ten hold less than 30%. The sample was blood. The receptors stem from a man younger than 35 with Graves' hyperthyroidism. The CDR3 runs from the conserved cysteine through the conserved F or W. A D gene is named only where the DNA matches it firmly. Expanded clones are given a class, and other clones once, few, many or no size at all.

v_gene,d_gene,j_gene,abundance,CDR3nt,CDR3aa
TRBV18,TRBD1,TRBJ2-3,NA,TGTGCCAGCTCGGACAGGGACAGCACAGATACGCAGTATTTT,CASSDRDSTDTQYF
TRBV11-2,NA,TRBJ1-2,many,TGTGCCAGCAGCTTAGATCTCGCTAATGGCTACACCTTC,CASSLDLANGYTF
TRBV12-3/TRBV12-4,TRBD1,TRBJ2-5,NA,TGTGCCAGCAGCCCCGGGACAGGTGGGCAGACCCAGTACTTC,CASSPGTGGQTQYF
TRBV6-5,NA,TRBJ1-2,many,TGTGCCAGCAGTTACTTGTCCTCTGGAACCAACTATGGCTACACCTTC,CASSYLSSGTNYGYTF
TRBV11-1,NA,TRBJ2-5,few,TGTGCCAGCAGCCGATCCCAGACCAATTTTGCAGGGGCCTTATTGGAGACCCAGTACTTC,CASSRSQTNFAGALLETQYF
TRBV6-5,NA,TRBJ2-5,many,TGTGCCAGCAGTTACGGACAGAGGGAAGAGACCCAGTACTTC,CASSYGQREETQYF
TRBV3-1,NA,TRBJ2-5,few,TGTGCCAGCAGCCTAGTAGGCCGCAACCAAGAGACCCAGTACTTC,CASSLVGRNQETQYF
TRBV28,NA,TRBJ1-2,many,TGTGCCAGCAGTACCGTGGTGAATTCCTATGGCTACACCTTC,CASSTVVNSYGYTF
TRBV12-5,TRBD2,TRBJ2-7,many,TGTGCTAGTGGTACCCTAGCGGGGGACAACGAGCAGTACTTC,CASGTLAGDNEQYF
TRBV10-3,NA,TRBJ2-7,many,TGTGCCATCAGTGCAGCCCCCTACGAGCAGTACTTC,CAISAAPYEQYF
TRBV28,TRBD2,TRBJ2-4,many,TGTGCCAGCAGTTTAGGCACTAGCGGAGAAAACATTCAGTACTTC,CASSLGTSGENIQYF
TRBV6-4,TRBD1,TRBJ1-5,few,TGTGCCAGCAGTGACCTGGACAGGGGAGCGAGCAATCAGCCCCAGCATTTT,CASSDLDRGASNQPQHF
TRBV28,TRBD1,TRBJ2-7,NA,TGTGCCAGCAGCCACAGGGGGAGGTCCTACGAGCAGTACTTC,CASSHRGRSYEQYF
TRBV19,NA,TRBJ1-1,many,TGTGCCAGTAGGCTGAGGGGGACACCCGACGCTGAAGCTTTCTTT,CASRLRGTPDAEAFF
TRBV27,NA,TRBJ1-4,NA,TGTGCCAGCAGAAATGGGCTCGAAAAACTGTTTTTT,CASRNGLEKLFF
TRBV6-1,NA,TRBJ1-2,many,TGTGCCAGCAGTGACCCAGCCAGCTACACCTTC,CASSDPASYTF
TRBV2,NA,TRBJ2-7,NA,TGTGCCAGCACGACTAGCTACGAGCAGTACTTC,CASTTSYEQYF
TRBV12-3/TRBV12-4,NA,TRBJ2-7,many,TGTGCCAGCAGTGACCCGGGACGGCGATACGAGCAGTACTTC,CASSDPGRRYEQYF
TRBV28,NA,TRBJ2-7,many,TGTGCCAGCAGTGCAAGGTCCCACTACGAGCAGTACTTC,CASSARSHYEQYF
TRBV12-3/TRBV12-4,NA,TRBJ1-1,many,TGTGCCAGCAGTTTACTCTCACACAAAGCTTTCTTT,CASSLLSHKAFF
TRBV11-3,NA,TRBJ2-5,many,TGTGCCAGCAGCCCCAGGGGGGTGATGATTCAAGAGACCCAGTACTTC,CASSPRGVMIQETQYF
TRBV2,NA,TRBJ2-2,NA,TGTGCCAGCAACGGGCGGCAGTTGTCCGGGGAGCTGTTTTTT,CASNGRQLSGELFF
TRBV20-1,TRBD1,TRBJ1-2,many,TGCAGTGCTAGAGATCTGAAACAGGGGGACTATGGCTACACCTTC,CSARDLKQGDYGYTF
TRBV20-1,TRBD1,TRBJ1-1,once,TGCAGCGTAACAGGGGGCGCATTGGTGCTTGGCACTGAAGCTTTCTTT,CSVTGGALVLGTEAFF
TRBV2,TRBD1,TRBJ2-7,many,TGTGCCAGCAGTGGGGACAGGGATGGTGAGCAGTACTTC,CASSGDRDGEQYF
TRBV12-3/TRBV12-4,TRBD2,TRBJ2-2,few,TGTGCCAGCAGTTGGGGGGGGGGACCCTGGACCGGGAAGCTGTTTTTT,CASSWGGGPWTGKLFF
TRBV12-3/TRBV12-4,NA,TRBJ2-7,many,TGTGCCAGCAGCTGGGCTGGGGAGCAGTACTTC,CASSWAGEQYF
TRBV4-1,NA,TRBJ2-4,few,TGCGCCAGCAGCCAAGGGAACAACGTAAAGAACATTCAGTACTTC,CASSQGNNVKNIQYF
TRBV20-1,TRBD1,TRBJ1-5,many,TGCAGTGCCGCAGGGGGGAACCAGCCCCAGCATTTT,CSAAGGNQPQHF
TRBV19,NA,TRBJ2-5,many,TGTGCCAGTAGTATTTCGGCAGGGGAAGAGACCCAGTACTTC,CASSISAGEETQYF
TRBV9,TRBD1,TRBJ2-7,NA,TGTGCCAGCAGCGTAGGTCACGACAGGGGCCACGAGCAGTACTTC,CASSVGHDRGHEQYF
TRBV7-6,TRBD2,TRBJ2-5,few,TGTGCCAGCACCGACGCCGGGGGGGACCAAGAGACCCAGTACTTC,CASTDAGGDQETQYF
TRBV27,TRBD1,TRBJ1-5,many,TGTGCCAGCAGTCTGACAGGGTCGGCAGTCAGGCAGCCCCAGCATTTT,CASSLTGSAVRQPQHF
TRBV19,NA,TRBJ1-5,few,TGTGCCAGTAGTTTCCGGGATATCGCCCTCTATAGCAATCAGCCCCAGCATTTT,CASSFRDIALYSNQPQHF
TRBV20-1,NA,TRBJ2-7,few,TGCAGTGCCTCCGCGAGTCGGGAGAGAACCTACGAGCAGTACTTC,CSASASRERTYEQYF
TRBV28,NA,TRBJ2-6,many,TGTGCCAGCAGCAGAGGGTCCGGGGCCAACGTCCTGACTTTC,CASSRGSGANVLTF
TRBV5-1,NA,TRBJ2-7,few,TGCGCCAGCAGCCTGTGGGCGGGATCCTACGAGCAGTACTTC,CASSLWAGSYEQYF
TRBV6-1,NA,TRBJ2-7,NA,TGTGCCAGCAAGCCTCGGGTCCAGACCTACGAGCAGTACTTC,CASKPRVQTYEQYF
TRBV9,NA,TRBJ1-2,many,TGTGCCAGCAGCGTAGACTACAGCCACTTCTATGGCTACACCTTC,CASSVDYSHFYGYTF
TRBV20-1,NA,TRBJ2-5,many,TGCAGTGCTAGTAACGTTGAGACCCAGTACTTC,CSASNVETQYF